A single sample gave rise to the 10 T cell receptor beta chains below, sequenced in a study of beta chain features in type 1 diabetes. Whole-study findings and limits: Moderately but significantly shorter TCRB CDR3s were found in Type 1 diabetes patients in all four CD4+ subsets.

Expressed TCRB transcripts were sequenced because the isolated RNA had all been reverse transcribed beforehand. The table came from immunoSEQ multiplex PCR; TCRdb's copy has only in-frame clones and leaves some out. The sample lists about 700,000 clones; around 15% were seen once. These receptors' targets are unknown. Sequenced: naive CD4+ T cells from blood. The receptors stem from a man between 18 and 29 years old with type 1 diabetes.

A few counts support this clone. V is TRBV19 and J is TRBJ2-3, with D perhaps TRBD2 (5 bases). The ends were cut back, 3 bases at V and 3 bases at J, with 19 bases in the middle. The CDR3 contains 17 residues. CDR1 is LNHDA, CDR2 SQIVND, per germline (reference sequence). This CDR3 is CASSMALGGFLTDTQYF. The CDR3 nucleotides read TGTGCCAGTAGTATGGCTCTGGGCGGGTTCCTGACAGATACGCAGTATTTT.

The chain combines TRBV6-5 with TRBJ1-4, with D unresolved. Looked up from germline, CDR1 is MNHEY and CDR2 is SVGAGI. Trimming shortened V by 10 bases and J by 0 bases, and 12 bases separated the two germline ends. The CDR3 totals 14 residues. CDR3 region: CATARGATNEKLFF. The CDR3 region has the DNA TGTGCCACCGCACGGGGTGCAACTAATGAAAAACTGTTTTTT.

On this clone itself: An end of the junction differs from the germline gene, which may be a read error. The V call is TRBV5-4, the J call TRBJ2-3; possibly TRBD1 or TRBD2 for D (6 bases each). CDR3 size: 14 residues. CDR1 SGHNT and CDR2 YYREEE come from the germline V gene (reference sequence). The CDR3 DNA reads TGTGCCGGCAGCCTCCAAGGGGGGACAGATACGCAGTATTTT. Translated: CAGSLQGGTDTQYF. Drawing the rest from reference TRBV5-4 and TRBJ2-3, the complete variable domain is ETGVTQSPTHLIKTRGQQVTLRCSSQSGHNTVSWYQQALGQGPQFIFQYYREEENGRGNFPPRFSGLQFPNYSSELNVNALELDDSALYLCAGSLQGGTDTQYFGPGTRLTVL.

The chain carries TRBV11-3 and TRBJ2-3, with D uncertain. The CDR3 is 13 amino acids. Trimming cost V 0 bases and J 8 bases, with 9 bases left between them. Germline assignment: CDR1 SGHNT and CDR2 YENEEA. CDR3: CASSLDALGTQYF. The CDR3 DNA reads as TGTGCCAGCAGCTTAGACGCCCTGGGTACGCAGTATTTT.

This clone has only a few counts. V and J are TRBV7-9 and TRBJ1-3; TRBD1 might be the D (5 bases). The CDR3 runs to 18 residues. Germline CDR1 and CDR2: SEHNR and FQNEAQ (reference sequence). V lost 6 bases and J lost 0, with 21 bases in between. CDR3 nucleotide sequence: TGTGCCAGCAGAATTTCGTGGATATCAGGGATCTCTGGAAACACCATATATTTT. Translating it yields CASRISWISGISGNTIYF.

V is TRBV6-9 and J is TRBJ2-1; 9 bases line up with TRBD1. Germline-derived CDR1 and CDR2 are MNHGY and SVAAGI. This CDR3 has 15 amino acids. The V segment lost 6 bases and the J segment 2 bases; nucleotides outside the gene matches: 5. The CDR3, as DNA: TGTGCCAGCAGACCTACAGGGGGCCCCTACAATGAGCAGTTCTTC. Its translation: CASRPTGGPYNEQFF.

The chain employs TRBV15 and TRBJ2-2; D is undetermined. The CDR3 sequence is 16 residues long. Between the trimmed V and J ends, which lost 0 bases and 0 bases, there was a span of 8 bases. Germline V gene sequence: CDR1 LNHNV, CDR2 YYDKDF (reference sequence). CDR3 DNA sequence: TGTGCCACCAGCAGAGAGGGCGGAACGAACACCGGGGAGCTGTTTTTT. Residues: CATSREGGTNTGELFF.

This chain joins TRBV9 and TRBJ1-2, with 7 bases lining up with TRBD1. CDR1 SGDLS and CDR2 YYNGEE come from the germline V gene. The CDR3 covers 15 residues. With V trimmed by 2 bases and J by 0 bases, 4 bases remained unmatched. The CDR3: CASSVGTAANYGYTF. The CDR3, as DNA: TGTGCCAGCAGCGTTGGGACAGCCGCTAACTATGGCTACACCTTC.

This chain joins TRBV4-2 and TRBJ2-1, with 15 bases lining up with TRBD2. CDR1 and CDR2 (germline): LGHNA, YNFKEQ. The length of the CDR3 is 19 residues. The V gene end was trimmed by 4 bases and the J gene end by 2 bases; junction bases not matched to a gene: 9. The CDR3 DNA follows: TGTGCCAGCAGCCCTTGGACTAGCGGGGGGGCTGGAACCTACAATGAGCAGTTCTTC. The encoded protein is CASSPWTSGGAGTYNEQFF.

The genes are TRBV14 and TRBJ2-7; possibly TRBD1 for D (6 bases). Trimming took off 1 base at V and 2 bases at J, with 9 bases between the two ends. CDR3 length equals 14 residues. Germline V lookup: CDR1 SGHDN, CDR2 FVKESK. The CDR3 is CASSQVYRAYEQYF. DNA of the CDR3: TGTGCCAGCAGCCAAGTCTACAGGGCCTACGAGCAGTACTTC.